This entry concerns a single T cell receptor beta chain. Antigen unknown. 60 Vbeta and 13 Jbeta primers were used in PCR. This table comes from immunoSEQ multiplex PCR, and its TCRdb copy is limited to in-frame clones, with some not included. The sample has under 200,000 clones, roughly 84% seen once. CDR3 length equals 16 residues. In germline, CDR1 is SEHNR, CDR2 FQNEAQ (reference sequence). Trimming removed 5 bases from V and 7 bases from J; junction bases left unmatched: 9. The sample belongs to a study of cytomegalovirus exposure and HLA in healthy donors. Whole-study results and caveats: HLA alleles showed associations with some 17,000 TCR beta sequences in a later analysis, at a 0.05 false discovery rate. A later analysis showed that HLA-associated TCR beta chains had undergone more clonal expansion than equally common others.

This TCR was sampled from a man aged 25 to 40 in good health and CMV-seronegative. The chain has TRBV7-9 and TRBJ1-5; TRBD1 matches at 12 bases. Specimen: PBMCs. CDR3 DNA sequence: TGTGCCAGCAGCCCGCCGGGACAGGGGGCATCGCAGCCCCAGCATTTT. Its translation is CASSPPGQGASQPQHF.